Presented here are 10 T cell receptor beta chains from one specimen sequenced in a study of CDR3 diversity in severe acne. Each CDR3 protein gets one entry after TCRdb re-called the PCR reads with MiXCR. The sample includes 84,000 or so distinct CDR3 sequences, roughly 52% of them seen just once. The sequencing sample was made of blood. The receptors derive from a male donor in good health, serving as a control.

This clonotype has more than one count but fewer than ten. The J gene is TRBJ2-5, the V gene TRBV30; D may be TRBD2 (7 bases). Deletions cut 5 bases from V and 5 bases from J, with 15 bases between. Germline CDR1 and CDR2: GTSNPN and SVGIG (reference sequence). This CDR3 comprises 13 residues. The CDR3 DNA reads as TGTGCCTGGGGGGGGGACACTGCGGAGACCCAGTACTTC. Translating gives CAWGGDTAETQYF.

This chain links TRBV15 with TRBJ1-5; D possibly corresponds to TRBD1 (6 bases). Germline-derived CDR1 and CDR2 are LNHNV and YYDKDF (reference sequence). Trimming removed 0 bases from V and 4 bases from J, with 13 bases in between. The CDR3 loop spans 16 amino acids. In DNA, the CDR3 is TGTGCCACCAGCAGAGAAGGGGGAGGGGGAAATCAGCCCCAGCATTTT. The encoded protein is CATSREGGGGNQPQHF.

The chain has TRBV7-6 and TRBJ1-3; D not resolved. V lost 3 bases to trimming and J lost 8 bases, with 8 bases between them. CDR3 length: 12 residues. Looked up from germline, CDR1 is SGHVS and CDR2 is FNYEAQ. The CDR3 reads CASSLAGDTIYF. DNA for the CDR3: TGTGCCAGCAGCTTGGCCGGGGACACCATATATTTT.

The rearrangement joins TRBV12-3 or TRBV12-4 to TRBJ2-2, with D uncertain. There are 13 residues in the CDR3. V was pared by 6 bases and J by 2 bases, with 7 bases between. DNA for the CDR3: TGTGCCAGCAGCCTACAAAACACCGGGGAGCTGTTTTTT. This gives the protein CASSLQNTGELFF.

The genes are TRBV20-1 and TRBJ1-2; 9 bases agree with TRBD1. The CDR3 covers 12 residues. Germline V gives CDR1 DFQATT, CDR2 SNEGSKA (reference sequence). V gave up 6 bases and J gave up 6 bases; unmatched junction bases: 5. CDR3 nucleotides: TGCAGTGCAAGGGACAGGGAACATGGCTACACCTTC. Its protein product is CSARDREHGYTF.

As to this clonotype: One junction end disagrees with the germline gene, perhaps due to a read error. In DNA, the CDR3 is TGTGCCAGCAGTGAGTGGGCCAGATCGTACGGCTACAGCTTC. Protein: CASSEWARSYGYSF. The gene calls are TRBV24-1 and TRBJ1-2; D gene uncertain. The CDR3 length is 14 residues. Germline V CDR1 and CDR2: KGHDR, SFDVKD.

In this sample, this clonotype turned up many times. This sequence joins TRBV29-1 and TRBJ2-7, with D possibly matching TRBD1 (5 bases). The CDR3 runs to 12 residues. The V end was cut by 5 bases, the J end by 7 bases, with 15 bases between. Germline lookup yields CDR1 SQVTM and CDR2 ANQGSEA. The CDR3 sequence is CSVLQGYGEQYF. CDR3 in DNA: TGCAGCGTTCTGCAGGGTTATGGGGAGCAGTACTTC.

The chain has TRBV30 and TRBJ1-1, with no clear D. Trimming pared 3 bases from V and 11 bases from J, leaving 16 bases between. The germline gives CDR1 GTSNPN, CDR2 SVGIG (reference sequence). This CDR3 comprises 12 residues. The CDR3 nucleotides are TGTGCCTGGAGCCTTTCTTACGGAGGTGCTTTCTTT. Amino acid sequence: CAWSLSYGGAFF.

The genes are TRBV6-1 and TRBJ2-3; D call uncertain. This CDR3 comprises 11 residues. In germline, CDR1 is MNHNS, CDR2 SASEGT. The V end lost 8 bases, the J end lost 6 bases, and 9 bases lay between the germline ends. The CDR3 reads CASPYLDTQYF. The CDR3 region has the DNA TGTGCCAGCCCATACCTCGATACGCAGTATTTT.

The rearrangement links TRBV30 to TRBJ2-2, with D possibly matching TRBD2 (6 bases). CDR3 length: 14 residues. Trimming stripped 3 bases from V and 3 bases from J, with 11 bases between. Germline values: CDR1 GTSNPN, CDR2 SVGIG (reference sequence). CDR3 nucleotides: TGTGCCTGGAGCCCCGGAGGGTACACCGGGGAGCTGTTTTTT. It yields the protein CAWSPGGYTGELFF.